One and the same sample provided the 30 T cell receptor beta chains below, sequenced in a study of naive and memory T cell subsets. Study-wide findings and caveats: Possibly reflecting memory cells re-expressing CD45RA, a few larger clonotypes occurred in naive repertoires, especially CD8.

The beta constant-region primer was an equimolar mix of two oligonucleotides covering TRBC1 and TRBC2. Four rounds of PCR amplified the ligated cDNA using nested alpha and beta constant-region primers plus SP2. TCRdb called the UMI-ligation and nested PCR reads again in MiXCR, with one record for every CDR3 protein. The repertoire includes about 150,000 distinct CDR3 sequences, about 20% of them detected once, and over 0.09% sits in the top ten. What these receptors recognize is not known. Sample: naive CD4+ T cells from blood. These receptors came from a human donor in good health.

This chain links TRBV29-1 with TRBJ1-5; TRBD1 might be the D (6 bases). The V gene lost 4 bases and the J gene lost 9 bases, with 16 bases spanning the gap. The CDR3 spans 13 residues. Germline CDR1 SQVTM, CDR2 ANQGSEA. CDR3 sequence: CSVVQGGVGPQHF. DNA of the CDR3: TGCAGCGTTGTTCAAGGGGGGGTCGGGCCCCAGCATTTT.

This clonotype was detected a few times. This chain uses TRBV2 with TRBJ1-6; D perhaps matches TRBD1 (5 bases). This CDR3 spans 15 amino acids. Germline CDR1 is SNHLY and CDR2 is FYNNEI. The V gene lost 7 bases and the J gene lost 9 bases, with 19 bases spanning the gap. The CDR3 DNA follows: TGTGCCAGCAAAGATGGGACGACCGTTGCTTCACCCCTCCACTTT. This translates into CASKDGTTVASPLHF.

Written as DNA, the CDR3 is TGTGCCAGCAGCCCTAGTACTAGCAGCCTCACAGATACGCAGTATTTT. Its protein is CASSPSTSSLTDTQYF. This chain connects TRBV11-2 to TRBJ2-3; weak D call: TRBD2 (6 bases). From germline, CDR1 is SGHAT and CDR2 FQNNGV. This CDR3 spans 16 amino acids. The germline V and J ends were trimmed by 5 bases and 2 bases, with 17 bases remaining between them.

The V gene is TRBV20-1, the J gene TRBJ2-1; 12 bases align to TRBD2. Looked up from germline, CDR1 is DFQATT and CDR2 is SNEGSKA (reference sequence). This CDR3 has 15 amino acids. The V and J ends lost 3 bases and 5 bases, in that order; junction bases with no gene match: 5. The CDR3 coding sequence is TGCAGTGCTAGCCCCGCTAGCGGGAGGGACAATGAGCAGTTCTTC. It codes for CSASPASGRDNEQFF.

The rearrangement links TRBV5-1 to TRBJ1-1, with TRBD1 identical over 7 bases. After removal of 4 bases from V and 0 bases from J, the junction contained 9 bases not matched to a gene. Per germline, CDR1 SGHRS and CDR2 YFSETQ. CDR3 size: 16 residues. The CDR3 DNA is TGCGCCAGCAGCATCCACAGGGGAGCGGTGAACACTGAAGCTTTCTTT. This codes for CASSIHRGAVNTEAFF.

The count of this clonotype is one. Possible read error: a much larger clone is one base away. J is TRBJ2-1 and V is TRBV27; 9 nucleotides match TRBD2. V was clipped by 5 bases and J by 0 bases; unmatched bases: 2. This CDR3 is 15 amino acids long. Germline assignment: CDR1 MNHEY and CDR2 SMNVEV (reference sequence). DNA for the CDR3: TGTGCCAGCAGTGGTAGCGGGAGCTCCTACAATGAGCAGTTCTTC. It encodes CASSGSGSSYNEQFF.

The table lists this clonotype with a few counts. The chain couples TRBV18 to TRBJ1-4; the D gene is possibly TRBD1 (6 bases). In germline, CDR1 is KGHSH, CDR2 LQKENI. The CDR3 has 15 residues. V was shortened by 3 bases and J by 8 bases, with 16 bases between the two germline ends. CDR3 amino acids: CASSPMAGDGEKLFF. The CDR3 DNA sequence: TGTGCCAGCTCACCGATGGCAGGGGATGGCGAAAAACTGTTTTTT.

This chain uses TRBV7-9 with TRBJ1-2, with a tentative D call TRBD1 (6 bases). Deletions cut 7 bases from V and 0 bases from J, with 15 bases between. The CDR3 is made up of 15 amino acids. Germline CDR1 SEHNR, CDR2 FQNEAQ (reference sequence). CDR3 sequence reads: CASTPGGFTNYGYTF. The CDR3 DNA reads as TGTGCCAGCACACCGGGGGGCTTCACTAACTATGGCTACACCTTC. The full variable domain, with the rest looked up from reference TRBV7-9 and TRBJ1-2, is DTGVSQNPRHKITKRGQNVTFRCDPISEHNRLYWYRQTLGQGPEFLTYFQNEAQLEKSRLLSDRFSAERPKGSFSTLEIQRTEQGDSAMYLCASTPGGFTNYGYTFGSGTRLTVV.

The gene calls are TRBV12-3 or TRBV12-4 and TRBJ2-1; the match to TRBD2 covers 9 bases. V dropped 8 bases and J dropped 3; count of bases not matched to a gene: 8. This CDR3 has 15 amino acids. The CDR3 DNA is TGTGCCAGCTGGGTAGCGGGAGTTAGCTACAATGAGCAGTTCTTC. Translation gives CASWVAGVSYNEQFF.

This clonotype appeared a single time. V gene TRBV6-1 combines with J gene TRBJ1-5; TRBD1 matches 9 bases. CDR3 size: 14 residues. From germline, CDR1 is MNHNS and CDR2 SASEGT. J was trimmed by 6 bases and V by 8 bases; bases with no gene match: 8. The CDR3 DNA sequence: TGTGCCAGCGACGGTCGGGACAGGGTTCAGCCCCAGCATTTT. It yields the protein CASDGRDRVQPQHF.

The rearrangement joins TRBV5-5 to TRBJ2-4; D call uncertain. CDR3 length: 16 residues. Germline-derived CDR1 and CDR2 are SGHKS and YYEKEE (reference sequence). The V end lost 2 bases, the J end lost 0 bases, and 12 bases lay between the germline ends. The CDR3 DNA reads TGTGCCAGCAGCTTTGACGGAACTTTAGCCAAAAACATTCAGTACTTC. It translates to CASSFDGTLAKNIQYF.

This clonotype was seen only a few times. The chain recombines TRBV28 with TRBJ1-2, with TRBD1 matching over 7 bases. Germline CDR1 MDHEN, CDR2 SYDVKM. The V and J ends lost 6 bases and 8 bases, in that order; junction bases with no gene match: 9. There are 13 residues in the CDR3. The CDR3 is CASRVDRASGYTF. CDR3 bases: TGTGCCAGCAGGGTAGACAGGGCTAGCGGCTACACCTTC.

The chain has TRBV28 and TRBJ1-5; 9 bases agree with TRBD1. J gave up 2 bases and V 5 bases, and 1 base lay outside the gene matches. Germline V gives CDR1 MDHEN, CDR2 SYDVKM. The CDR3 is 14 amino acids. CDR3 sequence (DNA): TGTGCCAGCAGTCGGACAGGGGGCAATCAGCCCCAGCATTTT. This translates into CASSRTGGNQPQHF.

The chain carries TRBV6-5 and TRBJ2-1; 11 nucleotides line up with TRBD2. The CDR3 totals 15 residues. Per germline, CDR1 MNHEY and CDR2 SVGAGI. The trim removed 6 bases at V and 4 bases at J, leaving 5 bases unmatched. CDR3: CASRPLAGGYNEQFF. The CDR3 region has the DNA TGTGCCAGCAGACCATTAGCGGGAGGGTACAATGAGCAGTTCTTC.

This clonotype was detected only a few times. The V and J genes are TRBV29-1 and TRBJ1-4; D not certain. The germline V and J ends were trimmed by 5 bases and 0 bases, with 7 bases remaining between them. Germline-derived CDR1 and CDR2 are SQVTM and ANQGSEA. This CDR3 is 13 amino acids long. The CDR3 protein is CSVFVPTNEKLFF. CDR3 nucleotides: TGCAGCGTTTTCGTTCCAACTAATGAAAAACTGTTTTTT.

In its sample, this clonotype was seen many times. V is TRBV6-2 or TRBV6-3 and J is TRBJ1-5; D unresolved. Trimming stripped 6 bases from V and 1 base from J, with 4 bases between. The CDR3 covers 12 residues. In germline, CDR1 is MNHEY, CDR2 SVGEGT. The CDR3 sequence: CASRESNQPQHF. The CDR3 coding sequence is TGTGCCAGCAGAGAGAGCAATCAGCCCCAGCATTTT.

The CDR3 nucleotides read TGTGCCAGCAGTTTAAGGGTGAACGAGCAGTTCTTC. This codes for CASSLRVNEQFF. This chain joins TRBV28 and TRBJ2-1; D ambiguous. Per the germline V gene, CDR1 is MDHEN and CDR2 is SYDVKM. Trimming cost V 2 bases and J 10 bases, with 9 bases left between them. This CDR3 contains 12 residues.

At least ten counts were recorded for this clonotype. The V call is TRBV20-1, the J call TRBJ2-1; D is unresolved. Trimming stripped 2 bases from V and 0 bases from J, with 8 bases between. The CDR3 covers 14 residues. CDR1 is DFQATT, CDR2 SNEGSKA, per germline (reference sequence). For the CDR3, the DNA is TGCAGTGCTAGACTTGAGAACTCCTACAATGAGCAGTTCTTC. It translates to CSARLENSYNEQFF.

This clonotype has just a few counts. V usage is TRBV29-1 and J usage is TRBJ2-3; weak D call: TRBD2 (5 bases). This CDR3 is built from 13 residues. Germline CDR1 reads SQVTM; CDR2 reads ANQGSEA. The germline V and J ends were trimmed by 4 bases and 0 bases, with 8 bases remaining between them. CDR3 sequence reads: CSVGGGSTDTQYF. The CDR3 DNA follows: TGCAGCGTTGGCGGAGGAAGCACAGATACGCAGTATTTT.

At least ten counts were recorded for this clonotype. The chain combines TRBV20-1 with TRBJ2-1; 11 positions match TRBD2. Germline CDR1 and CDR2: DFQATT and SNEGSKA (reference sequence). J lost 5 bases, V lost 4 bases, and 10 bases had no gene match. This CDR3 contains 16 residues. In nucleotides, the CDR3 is TGCAGTGCTACCCTGCCTAGCGGGAGGTTGAACAATGAGCAGTTCTTC. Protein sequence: CSATLPSGRLNNEQFF.

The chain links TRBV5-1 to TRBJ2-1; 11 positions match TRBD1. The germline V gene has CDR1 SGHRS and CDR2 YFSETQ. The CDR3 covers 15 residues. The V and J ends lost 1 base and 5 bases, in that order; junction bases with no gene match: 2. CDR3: CASSLTGQGDNEQFF. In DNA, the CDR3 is TGCGCCAGCAGCTTGACGGGACAGGGGGACAATGAGCAGTTCTTC.

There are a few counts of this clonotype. The CDR3 sequence is CASSEWNYRTANTEAFF. CDR3 sequence (DNA): TGTGCCAGCAGTGAGTGGAATTACCGGACAGCAAACACTGAAGCTTTCTTT. This chain links TRBV25-1 with TRBJ1-1; tentatively, D is TRBD1 (6 bases). V gave up 3 bases and J gave up 2 bases, with 19 bases separating them. The germline gives CDR1 MGHDK, CDR2 SYGVNS. This CDR3 has 17 amino acids.

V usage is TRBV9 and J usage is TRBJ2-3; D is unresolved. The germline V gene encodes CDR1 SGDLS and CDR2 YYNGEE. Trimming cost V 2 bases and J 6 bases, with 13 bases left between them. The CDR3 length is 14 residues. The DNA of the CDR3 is TGTGCCAGCAGCGTCTCACCTAACCCCGATACGCAGTATTTT. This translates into CASSVSPNPDTQYF.

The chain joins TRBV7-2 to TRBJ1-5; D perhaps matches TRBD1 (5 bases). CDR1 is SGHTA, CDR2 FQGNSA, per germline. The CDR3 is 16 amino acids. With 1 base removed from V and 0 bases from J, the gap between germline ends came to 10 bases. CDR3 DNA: TGTGCCAGCAGCTTAGTTTCGGGGGTTAGCAATCAGCCCCAGCATTTT. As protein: CASSLVSGVSNQPQHF. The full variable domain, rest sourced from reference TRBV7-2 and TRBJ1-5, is GAGVSQSPSNKVTEKGKDVELRCDPISGHTALYWYRQSLGQGLEFLIYFQGNSAPDKSGLPSDRFSAERTGGSVSTLTIQRTQQEDSAVYLCASSLVSGVSNQPQHFGDGTRLSIL.

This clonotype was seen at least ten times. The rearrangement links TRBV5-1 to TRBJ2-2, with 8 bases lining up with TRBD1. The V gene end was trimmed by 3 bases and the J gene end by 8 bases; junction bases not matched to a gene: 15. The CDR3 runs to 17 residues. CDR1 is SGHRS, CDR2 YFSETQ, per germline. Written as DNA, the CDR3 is TGCGCCAGCAGCTCACTAACCATAGGACAGGGACGAGGGGAGCTGTTTTTT. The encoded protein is CASSSLTIGQGRGELFF.

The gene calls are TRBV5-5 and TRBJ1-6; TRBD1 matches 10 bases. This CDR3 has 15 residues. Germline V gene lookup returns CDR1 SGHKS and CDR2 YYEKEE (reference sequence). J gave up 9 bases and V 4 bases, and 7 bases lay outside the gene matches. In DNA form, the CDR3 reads TGTGCCAGCAGCCCCCCCCGGACAGGGGGTTCACCCCTCCACTTT. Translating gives CASSPPRTGGSPLHF.

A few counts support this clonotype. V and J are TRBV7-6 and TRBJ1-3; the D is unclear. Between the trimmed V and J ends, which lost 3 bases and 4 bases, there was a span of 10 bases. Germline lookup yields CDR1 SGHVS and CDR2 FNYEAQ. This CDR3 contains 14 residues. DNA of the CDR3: TGTGCCAGCAGCTTTGACGTCTCGGGAAACACCATATATTTT. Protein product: CASSFDVSGNTIYF.

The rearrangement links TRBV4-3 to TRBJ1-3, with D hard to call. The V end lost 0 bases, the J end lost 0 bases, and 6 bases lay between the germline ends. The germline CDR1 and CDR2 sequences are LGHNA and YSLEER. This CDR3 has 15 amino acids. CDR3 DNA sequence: TGCGCCAGCAGCCAAGATGAGAGCTCTGGAAACACCATATATTTT. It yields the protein CASSQDESSGNTIYF.

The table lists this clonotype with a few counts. CDR3 region: CSVHQGSDTQYF. The CDR3 bases are TGCAGCGTCCACCAGGGGTCAGATACGCAGTATTTT. This chain links TRBV29-1 with TRBJ2-3; perhaps TRBD1 as D (6 bases). Trimming took off 6 bases at V and 4 bases at J, with 11 bases between the two ends. The CDR3 consists of 12 residues. Per germline, CDR1 SQVTM and CDR2 ANQGSEA.

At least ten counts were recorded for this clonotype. CDR3 in DNA: TGTGCCAGCAGTTTCGTGGCGGGAGGGCCCTTTGCAGATACGCAGTATTTT. As protein: CASSFVAGGPFADTQYF. This chain uses TRBV28 with TRBJ2-3; 9 nucleotides match TRBD2. There are 17 residues in the CDR3. Losses at the gene ends were 3 bases for V and 4 bases for J; bases not matched to a gene: 11. Per germline, CDR1 MDHEN and CDR2 SYDVKM.